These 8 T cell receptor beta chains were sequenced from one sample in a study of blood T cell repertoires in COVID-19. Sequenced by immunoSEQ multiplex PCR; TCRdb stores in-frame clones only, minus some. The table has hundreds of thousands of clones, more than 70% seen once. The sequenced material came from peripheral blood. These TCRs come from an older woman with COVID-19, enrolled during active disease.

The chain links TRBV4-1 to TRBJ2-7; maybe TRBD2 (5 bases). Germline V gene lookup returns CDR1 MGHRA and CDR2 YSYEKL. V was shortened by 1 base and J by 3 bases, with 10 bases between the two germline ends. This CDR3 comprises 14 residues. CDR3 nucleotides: TGCGCCAGCAGCCAAGTACTAGGCTACTACGAGCAGTACTTC. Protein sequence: CASSQVLGYYEQYF.

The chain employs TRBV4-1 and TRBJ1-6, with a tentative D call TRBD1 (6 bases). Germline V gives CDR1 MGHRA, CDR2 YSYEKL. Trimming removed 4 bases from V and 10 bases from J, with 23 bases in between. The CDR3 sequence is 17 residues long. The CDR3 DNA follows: TGCGCCAGCAGCCGAAAGATGGGGGCAGGGAAGGGGTCACCCCTCCACTTT. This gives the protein CASSRKMGAGKGSPLHF.

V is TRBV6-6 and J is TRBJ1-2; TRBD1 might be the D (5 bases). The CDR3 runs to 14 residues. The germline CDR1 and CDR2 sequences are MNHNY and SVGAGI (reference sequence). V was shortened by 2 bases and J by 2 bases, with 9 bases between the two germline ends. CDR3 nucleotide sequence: TGTGCCAGCAGTTACGGTCAGGGAAACTATGGCTACACCTTC. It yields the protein CASSYGQGNYGYTF.

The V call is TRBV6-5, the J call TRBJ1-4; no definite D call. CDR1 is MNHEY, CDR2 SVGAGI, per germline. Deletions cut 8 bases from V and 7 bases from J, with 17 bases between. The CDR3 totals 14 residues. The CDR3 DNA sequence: TGTGCCAGCCGGGTATGGGTGGGGAGTGAAAAACTGTTTTTT. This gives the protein CASRVWVGSEKLFF.

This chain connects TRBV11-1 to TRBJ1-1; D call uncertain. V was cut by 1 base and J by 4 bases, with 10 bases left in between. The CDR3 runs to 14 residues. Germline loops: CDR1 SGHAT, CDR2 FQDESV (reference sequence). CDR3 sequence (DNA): TGTGCCAGCAGCTTAGATCTGGCGGGCACTGAAGCTTTCTTT. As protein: CASSLDLAGTEAFF. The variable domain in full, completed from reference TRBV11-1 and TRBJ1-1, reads EAEVAQSPRYKITEKSQAVAFWCDPISGHATLYWYRQILGQGPELLVQFQDESVVDDSQLPKDRFSAERLKGVDSTLKIQPAELGDSAMYLCASSLDLAGTEAFFGQGTRLTVV.

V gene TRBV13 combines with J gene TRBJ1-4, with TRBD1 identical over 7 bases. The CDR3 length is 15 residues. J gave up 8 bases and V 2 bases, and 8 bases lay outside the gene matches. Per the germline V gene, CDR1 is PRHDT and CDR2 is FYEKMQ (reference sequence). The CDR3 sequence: CASSLNRGQGEKLFF. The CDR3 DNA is TGTGCCAGCAGCTTAAATAGGGGGCAGGGGGAAAAACTGTTTTTT. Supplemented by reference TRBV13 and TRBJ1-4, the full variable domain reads AAGVIQSPRHLIKEKRETATLKCYPIPRHDTVYWYQQGPGQDPQFLISFYEKMQSDKGSIPDRFSAQQFSDYHSELNMSSLELGDSALYFCASSLNRGQGEKLFFGSGTQLSVL.

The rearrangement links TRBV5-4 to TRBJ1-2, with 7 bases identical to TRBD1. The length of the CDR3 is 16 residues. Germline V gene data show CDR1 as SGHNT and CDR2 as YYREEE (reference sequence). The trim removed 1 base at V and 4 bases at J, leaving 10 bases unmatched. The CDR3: CASSLRATGEVYGYTF. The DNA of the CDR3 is TGTGCCAGCAGCTTGAGGGCAACAGGGGAGGTCTATGGCTACACCTTC.

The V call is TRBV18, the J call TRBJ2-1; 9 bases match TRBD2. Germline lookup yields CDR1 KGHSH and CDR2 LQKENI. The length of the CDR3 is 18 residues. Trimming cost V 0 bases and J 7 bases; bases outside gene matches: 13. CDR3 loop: CASSPPGRSGGTTNEQFF. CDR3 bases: TGTGCCAGCTCACCACCCGGTCGGAGCGGGGGGACTACAAATGAGCAGTTCTTC.